This T cell receptor beta chain derives from a study of response to subunit inactivated influenza vaccine. TCRdb re-analysed the RT-PCR reads in MiXCR, keeping a single row per CDR3 protein. The sample yields 500,000 to 700,000 distinct CDR3 sequences, less than 25% seen once. The V gene lost 0 bases and the J gene lost 7 bases, with 10 bases spanning the gap. CDR3 length: 14 residues. Germline assignment: CDR1 SEHNR and CDR2 FQNEAQ (reference sequence). Another study also made use of these data, one on T cells expressing NK-cell markers. From that study: The authors made TCR beta cDNA libraries by 5'RACE template switching. This switching added a universal primer site and UMIs. Eight donors were sequenced, of whom seven were HCMV-seropositive, while the remaining one was HCMV-seronegative. 1.0-7.0% of CD8+ T cells in several donors belonged to dominant NKG2C+ clonotypes.

This TCR derives from a man between 50 and 59 years old who received an inactivated influenza vaccine. This rearrangement joins TRBV7-9 to TRBJ2-1; weak D call: TRBD2 (6 bases). The material was CD4+ T cells sorted from PBMCs, obtained about 13 days after vaccination. CDR3 loop: CASSLALAFNEQFF. The CDR3 region has the DNA TGTGCCAGCAGCTTAGCCCTAGCGTTTAATGAGCAGTTCTTC.